These 25 T cell receptor beta chains came from one sample sequenced in a study of vaccination effects on CD4 cells after COVID-19. Sequencing was preceded by expansion of antigen-specific CD4+ T cells with viral peptide pools in the ViraFEST assay. Following 10 days of culture, CD4+ T cells were isolated. Participants were given two doses of BNT162b2 or mRNA-1273 vaccine. Measured with immunoSEQ multiplex PCR; TCRdb has only the in-frame clones, and not every one. The repertoire holds approximately 78,000 clones, about 81% seen once, with 0.95% to 1.5% in the top ten. These receptors have no known antigen. The sequences come from CD4+ T cells from PBMCs cultured with HCoV-229E spike peptides, collected after COVID-19 vaccination. Every receptor here comes from a human donor who received a COVID-19 vaccine.

This CDR3 reads CASGLGTDYNEQFF. CDR3 sequence (DNA): TGTGCTAGTGGACTCGGGACAGACTACAATGAGCAGTTCTTC. The chain links TRBV12-5 to TRBJ2-1; TRBD1 matches 7 bases. CDR1 is LGHNT, CDR2 FRNRAP, per germline. With 6 bases clipped from V and 3 bases from J, the junction kept 5 bases outside the gene matches. The CDR3 has 14 amino acids.

The rearrangement joins TRBV3-1 (or the pseudogene TRBV3-2) to TRBJ2-7; 8 nucleotides line up with TRBD1. Unmatched junction bases numbered 2, after V lost 3 bases and J lost 7 bases. The germline CDR1 and CDR2 sequences are LGHDT and YNNKEL (reference sequence). This CDR3 has 12 amino acids. The CDR3 nucleotides are TGTGCCAGCAGCCACACAGGGGGTGAGCAGTACGTC. Its translation: CASSHTGGEQYV.

This chain uses TRBV6-1 with TRBJ2-3, with a tentative D call TRBD2 (6 bases). Trimming left V 3 bases short and J 0 bases short, with 13 bases between. Per germline, CDR1 MNHNS and CDR2 SASEGT. This CDR3 has 16 residues. The CDR3 sequence is CASSEAGSSSTDTQYF. The CDR3, as DNA: TGTGCCAGCAGTGAGGCGGGGTCCTCTAGCACAGATACGCAGTATTTT.

The chain carries TRBV14 and TRBJ2-5; TRBD2 is a possible D gene (7 bases). The CDR3 runs to 15 residues. Germline V CDR1 and CDR2: SGHDN, FVKESK. V was clipped by 0 bases and J by 5 bases, with 13 bases between them. The CDR3 spells CASSQERGLGETQYF. CDR3 nucleotide sequence: TGTGCCAGCAGCCAAGAGCGGGGGCTGGGGGAGACCCAGTACTTC.

The V and J genes are TRBV2 and TRBJ1-2; the D gene is possibly TRBD1 (5 bases). V was trimmed by 3 bases and J by 3 bases, leaving 14 bases between them. The CDR3 spans 15 residues. Looked up from germline, CDR1 is SNHLY and CDR2 is FYNNEI. CDR3 in amino acids: CASSDGGGVYYGYTF. DNA for the CDR3: TGTGCCAGCAGTGATGGGGGGGGAGTATACTATGGCTACACCTTC.

The chain carries TRBV12-5 and TRBJ2-2, with D possibly being TRBD1 (5 bases). Germline lookup yields CDR1 LGHNT and CDR2 FRNRAP. The CDR3 has 13 amino acids. V was trimmed by 4 bases and J by 5 bases, leaving 8 bases between them. Here the CDR3 reads CASGSGHTGELFF. DNA of the CDR3: TGTGCTAGTGGTTCCGGACATACCGGGGAGCTGTTTTTT.

This chain joins TRBV6-5 and TRBJ1-6; D is ambiguous. Germline-derived CDR1 and CDR2 are MNHEY and SVGAGI. The ends were cut back, 2 bases at V and 2 bases at J, with 10 bases in the middle. The CDR3 has 16 amino acids. Here the CDR3 DNA reads TGTGCCAGCAGTTACGTGAGTGCGGCCTATAATTCACCCCTCCACTTT. Its protein product is CASSYVSAAYNSPLHF.

CDR3: CASSQATGTGTYGYTF. In DNA form, the CDR3 reads TGTGCCAGCAGCCAAGCTACCGGGACAGGTACCTATGGCTACACCTTC. V and J are TRBV3-1 (or the pseudogene TRBV3-2) and TRBJ1-2; 8 nucleotides align to TRBD1. V was pared by 1 base and J by 4 bases, with 8 bases of the junction left unmatched. The CDR3 loop spans 16 amino acids. The germline V gene has CDR1 LGHDT and CDR2 YNNKEL (reference sequence).

V and J are TRBV7-8 and TRBJ2-6; 7 positions match TRBD1. CDR1 and CDR2 from the germline V gene are SGHVS and FQNEAQ. This CDR3 region has 16 residues. V was pared by 2 bases and J by 3 bases, with 4 bases of the junction left unmatched. CDR3 in amino acids: CASSLQGVGGANVLTF. CDR3 nucleotides: TGTGCCAGCAGCTTACAGGGGGTCGGTGGGGCCAACGTCCTGACTTTC. Based on the CDR3 plus reference TRBV7-8 and TRBJ2-6, the full variable domain is GAGVSQSPRYKVAKRGQDVALRCDPISGHVSLFWYQQALGQGPEFLTYFQNEAQLDKSGLPSDRFFAERPEGSVSTLKIQRTQQEDSAVYLCASSLQGVGGANVLTFGAGSRLTVL.

The chain uses TRBV14 and TRBJ2-7, with D unresolved. The CDR3 loop spans 12 amino acids. Per the germline V gene, CDR1 is SGHDN and CDR2 is FVKESK. The ends were cut back, 2 bases at V and 2 bases at J, with 4 bases in the middle. CDR3 residues: CASSQFPYEQYV. The CDR3 DNA is TGTGCCAGCAGCCAATTCCCCTACGAGCAGTACGTC.

The V gene is TRBV7-2, the J gene TRBJ2-3, with a weak D call TRBD2 (6 bases). Trimming cost V 5 bases and J 0 bases, with 12 bases left between them. This CDR3 comprises 15 residues. The germline gives CDR1 SGHTA, CDR2 FQGNSA. CDR3 sequence (DNA): TGTGCCAGCAGCCACGGAGGGGTCAGCACAGATACGCAGTATTTT. Its protein is CASSHGGVSTDTQYF.

The V call is TRBV5-6, the J call TRBJ1-2, with D possibly TRBD1 on 6 matching bases. V gave up 4 bases and J gave up 0 bases, with 16 bases separating them. CDR3 length: 16 amino acids. Germline CDR1 and CDR2: SGHDT and YYEEEE. The CDR3 sequence: CASSHSGGPPNYGYTF. In DNA form, the CDR3 reads TGTGCCAGCAGCCATAGTGGGGGGCCGCCTAACTATGGCTACACCTTC.

The genes are TRBV24-1 and TRBJ2-2; TRBD1 or TRBD2 may be the D gene (5 bases each). The V gene's germline CDR1 is KGHDR and CDR2 SFDVKD. V was cut by 3 bases and J by 4 bases, with 14 bases left in between. The CDR3 runs 16 residues. This CDR3 reads CATSDARDGATGELFF. DNA of the CDR3: TGTGCCACCAGTGATGCCCGGGACGGAGCCACCGGGGAGCTGTTTTTT.

The genes are TRBV27 and TRBJ2-6; TRBD1 might be the D (6 bases). V gave up 7 bases and J gave up 0 bases, with 25 bases separating them. Germline CDR1 MNHEY, CDR2 SMNVEV (reference sequence). CDR3 length: 20 amino acids. The CDR3 DNA follows: TGTGCCAGCATTAACTCGGACATGGGACACTTGAGCTCTGGGGCCAACGTCCTGACTTTC. Its translation: CASINSDMGHLSSGANVLTF.

CDR3 region: CASRRLAGEVVNEQFF. The CDR3 DNA is TGTGCCAGCAGGAGACTAGCGGGGGAGGTGGTCAATGAGCAGTTCTTC. The chain links TRBV7-9 to TRBJ2-1, with 12 bases identical to TRBD2. The CDR3 is 16 amino acids. V lost 6 bases, J lost 6 bases, and 9 bases stayed unmatched. Per the germline V gene, CDR1 is SEHNR and CDR2 is FQNEAQ (reference sequence).

The chain carries TRBV30 and TRBJ2-1; tentatively, D is TRBD2 (5 bases). CDR1 and CDR2 from the germline V gene are GTSNPN and SVGIG (reference sequence). CDR3 size: 15 residues. V lost 2 bases and J lost 6, with 17 bases in between. CDR3 in DNA: TGTGCCTGGAGTCCTCCCTCAGACTACCCCAATGAGCAGTTCTTC. It translates to CAWSPPSDYPNEQFF.

The chain carries TRBV9 and TRBJ2-4, with 9 bases that match TRBD1. Trimming removed 3 bases from V and 2 bases from J; junction bases left unmatched: 6. The CDR3 covers 16 residues. Per germline, CDR1 SGDLS and CDR2 YYNGEE. The CDR3 DNA sequence: TGTGCCAGCAGCGCCCCGGGACAGGGAACCAAAAACATTCAGTACTTC. Its protein is CASSAPGQGTKNIQYF.

This chain uses TRBV7-2 with TRBJ2-1, with TRBD2 identical over 8 bases. Germline-derived CDR1 and CDR2 are SGHTA and FQGNSA. The trim removed 5 bases at V and 8 bases at J, leaving 5 bases unmatched. There are 13 residues in the CDR3. CDR3 nucleotide sequence: TGTGCCAGCAGCACGCGGGGGGCGTATGAGCAGTTCTTC. Amino acids: CASSTRGAYEQFF.

The chain recombines TRBV12-5 with TRBJ2-4; 9 nucleotides match TRBD1. The CDR3 contains 20 residues. Germline trimming cut 5 bases from V and 2 bases from J; bases unmatched to any gene: 19. The germline V gene has CDR1 LGHNT and CDR2 FRNRAP. CDR3 sequence (DNA): TGTGCTAGTGGTCGTCAACCAGGACAGGGGTCGGTGATTTCCAAAAACATTCAGTACTTC. Protein: CASGRQPGQGSVISKNIQYF. Full variable domain (missing parts from reference TRBV12-5 and TRBJ2-4): DARVTQTPRHKVTEMGQEVTMRCQPILGHNTVFWYRQTMMQGLELLAYFRNRAPLDDSGMPKDRFSAEMPDATLATLKIQPSEPRDSAVYFCASGRQPGQGSVISKNIQYFGAGTRLSVL.

CDR3 nucleotides: TGCGCCAGCAGCAGTCTAGGTCAGGGAGGCACTGAAGCTTTCTTT. This translates into CASSSLGQGGTEAFF. This sequence joins TRBV5-1 and TRBJ1-1; TRBD1 might be the D (5 bases). Trimming shortened V by 4 bases and J by 4 bases, and 17 bases separated the two germline ends. The CDR3 is made up of 15 amino acids. Germline V gene sequence: CDR1 SGHRS, CDR2 YFSETQ.

The chain uses TRBV6-5 and TRBJ1-2; no clear D gene. Trimming cost V 10 bases and J 4 bases, with 19 bases left between them. The CDR3 totals 14 residues. Germline values: CDR1 MNHEY, CDR2 SVGAGI. The CDR3 spells CATRSDLFSYGYTF. The CDR3 DNA is TGTGCCACCCGCTCTGACCTCTTTTCCTATGGCTACACCTTC.

CDR3 bases: TGTGCCAGCTCACGTCAGGGACAGGGAGCCACCGGGGAGCTGTTTTTT. Translation gives CASSRQGQGATGELFF. The V and J genes are TRBV18 and TRBJ2-2, with 9 bases identical to TRBD1. Germline V gene sequence: CDR1 KGHSH, CDR2 LQKENI. The CDR3 loop spans 16 amino acids. J lost 4 bases, V lost 4 bases, and 7 bases had no gene match.

The chain combines TRBV12-3 or TRBV12-4 with TRBJ2-5; TRBD1 agrees at 9 bases. V was pared by 7 bases and J by 5 bases, with 5 bases of the junction left unmatched. The CDR3 spans 13 residues. The CDR3 here is CASTRDRAETQYF. CDR3 bases: TGTGCCAGCACCCGGGACAGGGCGGAGACCCAGTACTTC.

This clone occurred once. The CDR3 spells CASSIVPGQGGYGYTF. CDR3 in DNA: TGTGCCAGTAGTATAGTACCGGGACAGGGCGGCTATGGCTACACCTTC. This chain connects TRBV19 to TRBJ1-2, with 9 nucleotides matching TRBD1. The CDR3 is made up of 16 amino acids. Trimming at V came to 1 base and at J to 4 bases, leaving 7 bases not matched to a gene. Germline assignment: CDR1 LNHDA and CDR2 SQIVND (reference sequence).

The chain carries TRBV7-2 and TRBJ1-1; D unresolved. Trimming cost V 5 bases and J 5 bases, with 18 bases left between them. Germline CDR1 SGHTA, CDR2 FQGNSA. This CDR3 contains 15 residues. The CDR3 coding sequence is TGTGCCAGCAGCACCTTTCCCGGAGGTGAGACTGAAGCTTTCTTT. This sequence encodes CASSTFPGGETEAFF. The whole variable domain, filled in from reference TRBV7-2 and TRBJ1-1, reads GAGVSQSPSNKVTEKGKDVELRCDPISGHTALYWYRQSLGQGLEFLIYFQGNSAPDKSGLPSDRFSAERTGGSVSTLTIQRTQQEDSAVYLCASSTFPGGETEAFFGQGTRLTVV.